This T cell receptor (beta chain) was observed in a study of PD-L1 blockade in urothelial cancer. Some clones are missing from TCRdb's copy, which holds only in-frame ones; the method was immunoSEQ multiplex PCR. Among 90,000 or so clones, about 90% were seen once, and the ten largest hold 1.5% to 2%. Trimming shortened V by 1 base and J by 4 bases, and 7 bases separated the two germline ends. This CDR3 region has 13 residues. Germline V gives CDR1 SGHTA, CDR2 FQGNSA. Time point of the sample: pretreatment peripheral blood. The study collected 1 to 8 samples per patient, pretreatment and on-treatment.

V is TRBV7-2 and J is TRBJ2-5; the D is unclear. Sequenced material: PBMCs, taken around atezolizumab (anti-PD-L1) treatment. The sequence derives from a man aged 55 to 70 with urothelial cancer. DNA for the CDR3: TGTGCCAGCAGCTTAGGATCAGGAGAGACCCAGTACTTC. Translated: CASSLGSGETQYF. Drawing the rest from reference TRBV7-2 and TRBJ2-5, the complete variable domain is GAGVSQSPSNKVTEKGKDVELRCDPISGHTALYWYRQSLGQGLEFLIYFQGNSAPDKSGLPSDRFSAERTGGSVSTLTIQRTQQEDSAVYLCASSLGSGETQYFGPGTRLLVL.